This TCR beta chain is from a study of blood T cell repertoires in COVID-19. Study-wide context: The United States, Italy and Spain were the sources of the acute and convalescent COVID-19 samples. PBMCs, B-cell-depleted T cells, or T cells provided the cDNA or gDNA that made up the material.

After removal of 5 bases from V and 4 bases from J, the junction contained 5 bases not matched to a gene. CDR3 length: 14 residues. Germline V gene lookup returns CDR1 LNHDA and CDR2 SQIVND (reference sequence). Sequenced by immunoSEQ multiplex PCR; TCRdb stores in-frame clones only, minus some. The table records about 220,000 clones, 80% of them present only once. The sequenced material came from peripheral blood. V usage is TRBV19 and J usage is TRBJ1-2; 9 bases match TRBD1. The TCR comes from a human donor in a cohort sampled during active COVID-19. The CDR3 loop reads CASSLRQGVYGYTF. The CDR3 DNA reads TGTGCCAGTAGTCTCCGACAGGGGGTCTATGGCTACACCTTC.